The 25 T cell receptor beta chains in this list originate from one sample, sequenced in a study of neurological immune-mediated disorders. TCRdb reprocessed the 5' RACE reads with MiXCR, giving one entry per CDR3 protein. The sample holds over 11,000 distinct CDR3 sequences, 6% to 8% seen once. Specimen: CD8+ T cells from blood. Source of these receptors: a woman aged 40-49 years in good health.

The sample holds many counts of this clonotype. CDR3 coding DNA: TGTGCCAGCAGCGTGTCCGGGACAGAGAAATACGAGCAGTACTTC. Translation: CASSVSGTEKYEQYF. The V and J genes are TRBV7-8 and TRBJ2-7; 7 nucleotides line up with TRBD1. The CDR3 totals 15 residues. With 5 bases clipped from V and 4 bases from J, the junction kept 11 bases outside the gene matches. Germline assignment: CDR1 SGHVS and CDR2 FQNEAQ.

This clonotype has ten or more counts. J is TRBJ1-2 and V is TRBV13; the match to TRBD1 covers 9 bases. The CDR3 has 13 residues. Germline V CDR1 and CDR2: PRHDT, FYEKMQ (reference sequence). With 3 bases clipped from V and 6 bases from J, the junction kept 2 bases outside the gene matches. CDR3: CASSFTGGNGYTF. Written as DNA, the CDR3 is TGTGCCAGCAGCTTTACAGGGGGCAATGGCTACACCTTC.

This clonotype is medium-sized by share. V is TRBV5-1 and J is TRBJ2-4, with no clear D. From germline, CDR1 is SGHRS and CDR2 YFSETQ. The CDR3 length is 14 residues. Trimming pared 0 bases from V and 3 bases from J, leaving 7 bases between. CDR3 residues: CASSLAGSKNIQYF. CDR3 bases: TGCGCCAGCAGCTTGGCGGGCAGCAAAAACATTCAGTACTTC.

This clonotype was counted at least ten times. The chain is built from TRBV10-3 and TRBJ1-1, with D perhaps matching TRBD1 (5 bases). Germline-derived CDR1 and CDR2 are ENHRY and SYGVKD. V was trimmed by 2 bases and J by 4 bases, leaving 11 bases between them. This CDR3 is 14 amino acids long. The CDR3 sequence is CAISEGRVATEAFF. The CDR3 DNA reads TGTGCCATCAGTGAGGGCAGGGTGGCCACTGAAGCTTTCTTT.

The sample holds many counts of this clonotype. This chain joins TRBV20-1 and TRBJ2-1; tentative D call: TRBD1 (5 bases). V lost 3 bases and J lost 0, with 15 bases in between. Germline V gives CDR1 DFQATT, CDR2 SNEGSKA (reference sequence). This CDR3 region has 16 residues. DNA of the CDR3: TGCAGTGCTAGTGGGGCAGGAATAAGCTCCTACAATGAGCAGTTCTTC. It yields the protein CSASGAGISSYNEQFF.

In this sample, this clonotype turned up many times. This chain uses TRBV4-2 with TRBJ1-6; TRBD1 might be the D (6 bases). CDR1 and CDR2 from the germline V gene are LGHNA and YNFKEQ. With 6 bases removed from V and 0 bases from J, the gap between germline ends came to 15 bases. This CDR3 has 17 residues. The CDR3 spells CASRRKTDSSYNSPLHF. CDR3 nucleotide sequence: TGTGCCAGCAGACGGAAAACGGACAGCTCCTATAATTCACCCCTCCACTTT.

A single count supports this clonotype. This rearrangement joins TRBV5-5 to TRBJ2-7; D may be TRBD1 (5 bases). The V gene lost 0 bases and the J gene lost 3 bases, with 13 bases spanning the gap. Germline V gives CDR1 SGHKS, CDR2 YYEKEE (reference sequence). There are 15 residues in the CDR3. The CDR3 loop is CASSLGQGKFYEQYF. CDR3 DNA: TGTGCCAGCAGCTTGGGGCAGGGCAAGTTCTACGAGCAGTACTTC.

This clonotype was picked up many times. The chain carries TRBV20-1 and TRBJ2-5, with 12 nucleotides matching TRBD2. The CDR3 length is 17 residues. Germline assignment: CDR1 DFQATT and CDR2 SNEGSKA (reference sequence). The V segment lost 1 base and the J segment 4 bases; nucleotides outside the gene matches: 10. In DNA form, the CDR3 reads TGCAGTGCTAGAGTACGTTTATCGACTAGCGGGAGAGAGACCCAGTACTTC. It codes for CSARVRLSTSGRETQYF.

This clonotype was seen many times. The genes are TRBV2 and TRBJ2-7, with D unclear. The germline V and J ends were trimmed by 10 bases and 0 bases, with 13 bases remaining between them. The CDR3 spans 13 residues. Germline CDR1 and CDR2: SNHLY and FYNNEI. The CDR3 DNA reads TGTGCCACGACAAGGGCTGACTCCTACGAGCAGTACTTC. This translates into CATTRADSYEQYF.

This clonotype was seen repeatedly, ten times or more. This chain uses TRBV6-5 with TRBJ1-1; D is uncertain. From germline, CDR1 is MNHEY and CDR2 SVGAGI. Deletions cut 2 bases from V and 1 base from J, with 8 bases between. This CDR3 contains 14 residues. CDR3 loop: CASSYGVKNTEAFF. The DNA for the CDR3 is TGTGCCAGCAGTTACGGGGTGAAGAACACTGAAGCTTTCTTT.

This clonotype was seen repeatedly, ten times or more. The J gene is TRBJ2-1, the V gene TRBV29-1; D unclear. From germline, CDR1 is SQVTM and CDR2 ANQGSEA. The CDR3 runs to 13 residues. This chain's CDR3 is CRVVGVGYNEQFF. The DNA of the CDR3 is TGCAGGGTGGTTGGGGTAGGCTACAATGAGCAGTTCTTC.

This clonotype was counted many times. The chain is built from TRBV29-1 and TRBJ2-7; 8 bases match TRBD2. V shed 2 bases and J 5 bases; nucleotides not matched to a gene: 11. The germline CDR1 and CDR2 sequences are SQVTM and ANQGSEA. The CDR3 loop spans 15 amino acids. CDR3: CSVEYGRAIGDEQYF. The CDR3 nucleotides are TGCAGCGTTGAATACGGGAGGGCCATAGGGGACGAGCAGTACTTC.

This clonotype was counted ten times or more. The chain recombines TRBV2 with TRBJ1-5; 7 positions agree with TRBD1. The ends lost 2 bases at V and 3 bases at J; junction bases unmatched: 4. Germline CDR1 SNHLY, CDR2 FYNNEI. There are 15 residues in the CDR3. The CDR3 here is CASSEYGQANQPQHF. DNA for the CDR3: TGTGCCAGCAGTGAATACGGACAGGCCAATCAGCCCCAGCATTTT.

This clonotype was seen many times. J is TRBJ2-2 and V is TRBV7-8; D tentatively reads TRBD1 or TRBD2 (5 bases each). The V and J ends lost 11 bases and 3 bases respectively, with 19 bases between them. This CDR3 comprises 15 residues. In germline, CDR1 is SGHVS, CDR2 FQNEAQ. CDR3 sequence reads: CAARLGGGYTGELFF. The CDR3 bases are TGTGCCGCCCGATTGGGTGGGGGTTACACCGGGGAGCTGTTTTTT.

This clonotype was observed many times. This chain connects TRBV27 to TRBJ2-1; D unresolved. This CDR3 region has 15 residues. Germline values: CDR1 MNHEY, CDR2 SMNVEV (reference sequence). Trimming pared 6 bases from V and 9 bases from J, leaving 21 bases between. In DNA form, the CDR3 reads TGTGCCAGCAGGGGTATCTCCCAGGCCTCTATTGAGCAGTTCTTC. It yields the protein CASRGISQASIEQFF.

As regards this clonotype: The junction departs from germline at one end; a sequencing error may be responsible. J is TRBJ2-1 and V is TRBV9; TRBD2 matches at 8 bases. Germline values: CDR1 SGDLS, CDR2 YYNGEE. CDR3 length: 15 amino acids. In DNA form, the CDR3 reads TGTGCCAGCAGCGTCGGGGGGGCCTACTACAATGAACAGTTCTTC. Amino acids: CASSVGGAYYNEQFF.

This clonotype was counted many times. The chain uses TRBV2 and TRBJ2-7; D gene ambiguous. Germline CDR1 and CDR2: SNHLY and FYNNEI. The CDR3 is 14 residues long. The V and J ends lost 3 bases and 6 bases respectively, with 15 bases between them. CDR3 region: CASSDNTHGLEQYF. The DNA of the CDR3 is TGTGCCAGCAGTGATAATACCCACGGTCTCGAGCAGTACTTC.

This clonotype was seen repeatedly, ten times or more. CDR3 protein: CASSPGTDYEQYF. The CDR3 DNA reads TGTGCCAGCAGCCCCGGGACGGACTACGAGCAGTACTTC. This chain links TRBV3-1 with TRBJ2-7; possibly TRBD1 or TRBD2 for D (5 bases each). Germline loops: CDR1 LGHDT, CDR2 YNNKEL (reference sequence). V shed 4 bases and J shed 3 bases, with 10 bases lying between them. The CDR3 contains 13 residues.

This clonotype was found many times. The chain joins TRBV5-1 to TRBJ2-2, with TRBD1 matching over 7 bases. Germline CDR1 and CDR2: SGHRS and YFSETQ. The CDR3 runs 14 residues. Trimming at V came to 5 bases and at J to 2 bases, leaving 3 bases not matched to a gene. The CDR3 reads CASRRGRNTGELFF. CDR3 DNA sequence: TGCGCCAGCAGGAGGGGGCGCAACACCGGGGAGCTGTTTTTT.

This clonotype was detected many times. The genes are TRBV4-1 and TRBJ2-3; 13 nucleotides match TRBD2. CDR1 is MGHRA and CDR2 is YSYEKL in the germline V gene. The CDR3 runs 16 residues. J was trimmed by 5 bases and V by 4 bases; bases with no gene match: 6. In DNA, the CDR3 is TGCGCCAGCAGCCCGGGACTAGCGGGGTATATAGATACGCAGTATTTT. It translates to CASSPGLAGYIDTQYF.

This clonotype has at least ten counts. J is TRBJ1-5 and V is TRBV28; the D is unclear. From germline, CDR1 is MDHEN and CDR2 SYDVKM. V was shortened by 5 bases and J by 3 bases, with 17 bases between the two germline ends. CDR3 length equals 16 residues. Here the CDR3 DNA reads TGTGCCAGCAGTCCAAACTCCCTTCGATTCAATCAGCCCCAGCATTTT. Translated, it gives CASSPNSLRFNQPQHF.

The genes are TRBV27 and TRBJ1-4; the D gene is possibly TRBD1 (6 bases). Germline V gives CDR1 MNHEY, CDR2 SMNVEV (reference sequence). This CDR3 contains 13 residues. Trimming took off 6 bases at V and 12 bases at J, with 17 bases between the two ends. The CDR3 reads CASSMGPGEELFF. The CDR3 DNA reads as TGTGCCAGCAGCATGGGACCAGGGGAGGAACTGTTTTTT.

This clonotype was recorded at least ten times. The chain is built from TRBV3-1 and TRBJ2-1; 9 bases align to TRBD2. The CDR3 is made up of 19 amino acids. V lost 0 bases and J lost 0; bases outside the gene matches: 9. Per the germline V gene, CDR1 is LGHDT and CDR2 is YNNKEL (reference sequence). The CDR3 bases are TGTGCCAGCAGCCAAGATAGCGGGAGTCCCAGAAGCTCCTACAATGAGCAGTTCTTC. Protein sequence: CASSQDSGSPRSSYNEQFF.

In this sample, this clonotype turned up many times. The chain uses TRBV20-1 and TRBJ2-2, with 12 positions matching TRBD2. Germline-derived CDR1 and CDR2 are DFQATT and SNEGSKA (reference sequence). The CDR3 sequence is 16 residues long. Trimming removed 2 bases from V and 8 bases from J; junction bases left unmatched: 9. Here the CDR3 DNA reads TGCAGTGCTAGATGGACTAGCGGGGTATATAAAGGGGAGCTGTTTTTT. Its protein product is CSARWTSGVYKGELFF.

This clonotype was observed many times. The chain links TRBV6-5 to TRBJ1-1, with D unresolved. V was pared by 6 bases and J by 10 bases, with 15 bases between. The CDR3 runs to 12 residues. The V gene's germline CDR1 is MNHEY and CDR2 SVGAGI. The CDR3 reads CASSTTGFGAFF. In DNA, the CDR3 is TGTGCCAGCAGCACGACTGGTTTTGGAGCTTTCTTT.